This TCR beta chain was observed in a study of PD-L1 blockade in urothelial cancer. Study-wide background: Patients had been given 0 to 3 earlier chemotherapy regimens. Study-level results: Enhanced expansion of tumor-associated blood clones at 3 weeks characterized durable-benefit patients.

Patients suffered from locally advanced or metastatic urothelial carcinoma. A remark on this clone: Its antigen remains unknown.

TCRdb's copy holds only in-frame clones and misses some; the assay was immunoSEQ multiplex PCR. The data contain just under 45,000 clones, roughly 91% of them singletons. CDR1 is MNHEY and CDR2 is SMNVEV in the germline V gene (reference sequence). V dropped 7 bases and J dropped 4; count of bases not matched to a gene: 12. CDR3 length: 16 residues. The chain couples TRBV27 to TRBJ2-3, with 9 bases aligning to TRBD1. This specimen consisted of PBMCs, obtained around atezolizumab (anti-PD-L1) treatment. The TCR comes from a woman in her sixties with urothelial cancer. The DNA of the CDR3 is TGTGCCAGCACCCGCAACCGGGACAGGGTGCCAGATACGCAGTATTTT. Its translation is CASTRNRDRVPDTQYF.